This entry lists 28 T cell receptor beta chains sequenced from one sample in a study of blood T cell repertoires in COVID-19. Here immunoSEQ multiplex PCR was the method, and the copy in TCRdb shows in-frame clones only, minus some. In the table there are over 30,000 clones, roughly 88% of which are singletons. The material sequenced was peripheral blood. The receptors here all came from a man between 65 and 85 years old with acute or convalescent COVID-19.

V usage is TRBV11-2 and J usage is TRBJ1-1; maybe TRBD1 (5 bases). The V and J ends lost 6 bases and 7 bases respectively, with 15 bases between them. The germline V gene encodes CDR1 SGHAT and CDR2 FQNNGV. The CDR3 covers 13 residues. The CDR3 protein is CASRTDKANEAFF. For the CDR3, the DNA is TGTGCCAGCAGAACGGACAAAGCCAATGAAGCTTTCTTT.

The V gene is TRBV7-3, the J gene TRBJ2-3, with 14 nucleotides matching TRBD2. This CDR3 is built from 19 residues. CDR1 is SGHTA, CDR2 FQGTGA, per germline. With V trimmed by 2 bases and J by 6 bases, 13 bases remained unmatched. The CDR3 DNA follows: TGTGCCAGCAGCTTATGGTCTCTGGGGACTAGCGGGAGATCTGATACGCAGTATTTT. Amino acids: CASSLWSLGTSGRSDTQYF. The whole variable domain, remainder taken from reference TRBV7-3 and TRBJ2-3, is GAGVSQTPSNKVTEKGKYVELRCDPISGHTALYWYRQSLGQGPEFLIYFQGTGAADDSGLPNDRFFAVRPEGSVSTLKIQRTERGDSAVYLCASSLWSLGTSGRSDTQYFGPGTRLTVL.

CDR3 in DNA: TGTGCCAGCAGTTCTACTACAGGGGGCGGAAATTCACCCCTCCACTTT. It translates to CASSSTTGGGNSPLHF. The chain recombines TRBV28 with TRBJ1-6; 9 bases align to TRBD1. The junction had 8 bases not matched to a gene; V was cut back by 4 bases and J by 7 bases. Germline V gene lookup returns CDR1 MDHEN and CDR2 SYDVKM. This CDR3 is built from 16 residues.

The chain employs TRBV9 and TRBJ2-7; D is unclear. The germline CDR1 and CDR2 sequences are SGDLS and YYNGEE. The CDR3 has 15 residues. V was trimmed by 1 base and J by 2 bases, leaving 13 bases between them. The CDR3 DNA reads TGTGCCAGCAGCGTATTCGCCGACTCCCCCTACGAGCAGTACTTC. This gives the protein CASSVFADSPYEQYF.

This chain joins TRBV6-5 and TRBJ2-7, with D perhaps TRBD2 (6 bases). V was clipped by 8 bases and J by 3 bases, with 11 bases between them. The length of the CDR3 is 12 residues. In germline, CDR1 is MNHEY, CDR2 SVGAGI. The CDR3 reads CASGRTDYEQYF. The CDR3 DNA reads as TGTGCCAGCGGGAGGACGGACTACGAGCAGTACTTC.

CDR3 sequence (DNA): TGTGCCAGCAGCCCAGAGGGTATCTACCTGGCTTTCTTT. Translating it yields CASSPEGIYLAFF. The rearrangement joins TRBV7-2 to TRBJ1-1, with D uncertain. Germline loops: CDR1 SGHTA, CDR2 FQGNSA. The CDR3 sequence is 13 residues long. V was shortened by 5 bases and J by 11 bases, with 18 bases between the two germline ends.

The J gene is TRBJ2-5, the V gene TRBV4-3; a possible D gene is TRBD2 (5 bases). Trimming took 1 base from V and 0 from J, leaving 9 bases between them. CDR3 size: 15 residues. Germline loops: CDR1 LGHNA, CDR2 YSLEER. CDR3 coding DNA: TGCGCCAGCAGCCAAGGACTGACTAACCAAGAGACCCAGTACTTC. Its translation: CASSQGLTNQETQYF.

This clone has only a few counts. V usage is TRBV7-3 and J usage is TRBJ2-2; D unclear. The germline V gene has CDR1 SGHTA and CDR2 FQGTGA. This CDR3 is 13 amino acids long. V was trimmed by 5 bases and J by 4 bases, leaving 8 bases between them. In nucleotides, the CDR3 is TGTGCCAGCAGCCCCCTTAGCACCGGGGAGCTGTTTTTT. Encoded protein: CASSPLSTGELFF.

The rearrangement joins TRBV5-5 to TRBJ2-1, with 12 bases aligning to TRBD2. Germline trimming cut 0 bases from V and 4 bases from J; bases unmatched to any gene: 8. The germline gives CDR1 SGHKS, CDR2 YYEKEE (reference sequence). This CDR3 is 18 amino acids long. The CDR3 DNA follows: TGTGCCAGCAGCTTGGCCCTGTTTGGACTAGCGGGATACAATGAGCAGTTCTTC. Translated, it gives CASSLALFGLAGYNEQFF.

The chain employs TRBV11-2 and TRBJ2-7; 7 positions match TRBD1. The germline V gene has CDR1 SGHAT and CDR2 FQNNGV. The V gene end was trimmed by 5 bases and the J gene end by 6 bases; junction bases not matched to a gene: 13. The CDR3 extends over 15 amino acids. CDR3 region: CASSSLRRQGSEQYF. The CDR3 region has the DNA TGTGCCAGCAGCAGCCTGAGAAGACAGGGATCCGAGCAGTACTTC. The full variable domain, completed using reference TRBV11-2 and TRBJ2-7, is EAGVAQSPRYKIIEKRQSVAFWCNPISGHATLYWYQQILGQGPKLLIQFQNNGVVDDSQLPKDRFSAERLKGVDSTLKIQPAKLEDSAVYLCASSSLRRQGSEQYFGPGTRLTVT.

CDR3 DNA sequence: TGTGCCAGCAGCCAAGATACAGCTATGAACACTGAAGCTTTCTTT. Translated: CASSQDTAMNTEAFF. The V gene is TRBV4-2, the J gene TRBJ1-1, with D unresolved. Germline V CDR1 and CDR2: LGHNA, YNFKEQ. V was shortened by 0 bases and J by 0 bases, with 8 bases between the two germline ends. CDR3 length: 15 amino acids.

This chain links TRBV15 with TRBJ2-7, with 7 bases that match TRBD2. From germline, CDR1 is LNHNV and CDR2 YYDKDF (reference sequence). Germline trimming cut 1 base from V and 7 bases from J; bases unmatched to any gene: 10. The CDR3 is 15 residues long. CDR3 bases: TGTGCCACCAGCAGAGCCGGGGAGGGATCTATAGAGCAGTACTTC. Encoded protein: CATSRAGEGSIEQYF.

The table lists this clone with a few counts. In DNA, the CDR3 is TGCGCCAGCAGCCAAGATTACAGGGGAGCCTACGAGCAGTACTTC. Protein: CASSQDYRGAYEQYF. V gene TRBV4-3 combines with J gene TRBJ2-7; 7 positions agree with TRBD1. CDR1 is LGHNA, CDR2 YSLEER, per germline. The V and J ends lost 0 bases and 2 bases, in that order; junction bases with no gene match: 4. This CDR3 region has 15 residues.

V usage is TRBV6-6 and J usage is TRBJ2-7, with 10 bases aligning to TRBD2. Losses at the gene ends were 8 bases for V and 2 bases for J; bases not matched to a gene: 6. CDR3 length: 14 amino acids. Germline loops: CDR1 MNHNY, CDR2 SVGAGI (reference sequence). The CDR3 spells CASGGLAGAYEQYF. CDR3 in DNA: TGTGCCAGCGGAGGGCTAGCGGGAGCCTACGAGCAGTACTTC.

This clone was recorded once. The chain employs TRBV7-2 and TRBJ1-2, with D possibly TRBD1 on 5 matching bases. The CDR3 is 13 residues long. V was clipped by 7 bases and J by 2 bases, with 11 bases between them. Germline CDR1 is SGHTA and CDR2 is FQGNSA. CDR3 coding DNA: TGTGCCAGCAACGTTGACAGCAACTATGGCTACACCTTC. Encoded protein: CASNVDSNYGYTF.

Here the CDR3 DNA reads TGCGCCAGCAGCCAAGAAACAGCTAGCGGGAGGGGAAATGAGCAGTTCTTC. It specifies CASSQETASGRGNEQFF. The chain links TRBV4-1 to TRBJ2-1; 12 bases fit TRBD2. Per germline, CDR1 MGHRA and CDR2 YSYEKL. This CDR3 region has 17 residues. V trimming: 0 bases; J trimming: 7 bases; junction bases outside the gene matches: 7.

This chain uses TRBV29-1 with TRBJ2-1; D possibly corresponds to TRBD1 (6 bases). CDR3 length: 14 residues. V lost 6 bases to trimming and J lost 4 bases, with 16 bases between them. CDR1 is SQVTM, CDR2 ANQGSEA, per germline. CDR3 in DNA: TGCAGCGTCTTCAGGGGCCCGGGATACAATGAGCAGTTCTTC. Its protein is CSVFRGPGYNEQFF.

The chain links TRBV19 to TRBJ1-1; TRBD1 might be the D (6 bases). The ends were cut back, 4 bases at V and 3 bases at J, with 9 bases in the middle. The CDR3 is 13 amino acids. Per germline, CDR1 LNHDA and CDR2 SQIVND (reference sequence). As DNA, the CDR3 is TGTGCCAGTAGTAGGAACAGGGACACTGAAGCTTTCTTT. Residues: CASSRNRDTEAFF.

The gene calls are TRBV7-2 and TRBJ2-5; TRBD2 aligns across 11 bases. In germline, CDR1 is SGHTA, CDR2 FQGNSA. The CDR3 has 16 residues. Unmatched junction bases numbered 7, after V lost 6 bases and J lost 1 base. The CDR3 protein is CASSPTSGSPQETQYF. The DNA of the CDR3 is TGTGCCAGCAGTCCCACTAGCGGGAGCCCCCAAGAGACCCAGTACTTC.

V is TRBV4-2 and J is TRBJ2-3; 9 bases fit TRBD2. The trim removed 1 base at V and 4 bases at J, leaving 9 bases unmatched. Germline V gene lookup returns CDR1 LGHNA and CDR2 YNFKEQ. The CDR3 is made up of 17 amino acids. The CDR3 DNA reads as TGTGCCAGCAGCCAAGGCGGGGCGGGAGGGCCTGCAGATACGCAGTATTTT. It specifies CASSQGGAGGPADTQYF.

The chain carries TRBV6-1 and TRBJ1-5; 7 bases map to TRBD1. CDR1 MNHNS and CDR2 SASEGT come from the germline V gene. Losses at the gene ends were 3 bases for V and 6 bases for J; bases not matched to a gene: 8. This CDR3 comprises 15 residues. CDR3 loop: CASSDLRQGGQPQHF. CDR3 in DNA: TGTGCCAGCAGTGACCTAAGACAGGGAGGTCAGCCCCAGCATTTT.

This chain joins TRBV20-1 and TRBJ1-1; D gene unclear. Between the trimmed V and J ends, which lost 6 bases and 2 bases, there was a span of 4 bases. Per the germline V gene, CDR1 is DFQATT and CDR2 is SNEGSKA (reference sequence). The CDR3 loop spans 10 amino acids. Here the CDR3 DNA reads TGCAGTGCCTTAAACACTGAAGCTTTCTTT. Translated: CSALNTEAFF.

The rearrangement links TRBV5-1 to TRBJ2-1, with TRBD2 as a possible D gene (6 bases). V gave up 0 bases and J gave up 7 bases, with 8 bases separating them. Germline CDR1 SGHRS, CDR2 YFSETQ. There are 13 residues in the CDR3. CDR3 DNA sequence: TGCGCCAGCAGCTTGGAACGGGGGAATGAGCAGTTCTTC. Translation gives CASSLERGNEQFF.

The rearrangement uses TRBV18 and TRBJ1-5; D possibly corresponds to TRBD1 (5 bases). Germline V gives CDR1 KGHSH, CDR2 LQKENI. CDR3 size: 14 residues. V was pared by 3 bases and J by 5 bases, with 11 bases between. CDR3 residues: CASSPQFRDQPQHF. The CDR3 region has the DNA TGTGCCAGCTCACCTCAGTTCAGGGATCAGCCCCAGCATTTT.

The chain carries TRBV27 and TRBJ2-5, with 8 bases that match TRBD2. The germline V gene has CDR1 MNHEY and CDR2 SMNVEV (reference sequence). The CDR3 contains 13 residues. Losses at the gene ends were 5 bases for V and 9 bases for J; bases not matched to a gene: 8. This chain's CDR3 is CASSPRRGEAQYF. The CDR3 DNA sequence: TGTGCCAGCAGTCCACGGCGGGGGGAGGCCCAGTACTTC.

The chain combines TRBV4-1 with TRBJ1-5; 9 positions match TRBD1. CDR1 MGHRA and CDR2 YSYEKL come from the germline V gene. V lost 1 base and J lost 0; bases outside the gene matches: 10. The CDR3 runs to 19 residues. The CDR3 loop is CASSQGTGGSSHSNQPQHF. CDR3 DNA sequence: TGCGCCAGCAGCCAAGGAACAGGGGGCTCGTCCCATAGCAATCAGCCCCAGCATTTT.

The chain employs TRBV24-1 and TRBJ2-3, with D perhaps matching TRBD2 (6 bases). CDR3 length equals 15 residues. V lost 7 bases to trimming and J lost 5 bases, with 18 bases between them. From germline, CDR1 is KGHDR and CDR2 SFDVKD. The CDR3 loop reads CATSPAGGAGDTQYF. The CDR3 DNA is TGTGCCACCAGCCCAGCGGGTGGCGCGGGAGATACGCAGTATTTT.

V is TRBV10-3 and J is TRBJ2-1, with 7 nucleotides matching TRBD2. Per germline, CDR1 ENHRY and CDR2 SYGVKD. The CDR3 has 15 amino acids. Trimming removed 6 bases from V and 4 bases from J; junction bases left unmatched: 9. CDR3: CAIRISGTQYNEQFF. DNA for the CDR3: TGTGCCATCAGGATCAGCGGGACTCAATACAATGAGCAGTTCTTC.